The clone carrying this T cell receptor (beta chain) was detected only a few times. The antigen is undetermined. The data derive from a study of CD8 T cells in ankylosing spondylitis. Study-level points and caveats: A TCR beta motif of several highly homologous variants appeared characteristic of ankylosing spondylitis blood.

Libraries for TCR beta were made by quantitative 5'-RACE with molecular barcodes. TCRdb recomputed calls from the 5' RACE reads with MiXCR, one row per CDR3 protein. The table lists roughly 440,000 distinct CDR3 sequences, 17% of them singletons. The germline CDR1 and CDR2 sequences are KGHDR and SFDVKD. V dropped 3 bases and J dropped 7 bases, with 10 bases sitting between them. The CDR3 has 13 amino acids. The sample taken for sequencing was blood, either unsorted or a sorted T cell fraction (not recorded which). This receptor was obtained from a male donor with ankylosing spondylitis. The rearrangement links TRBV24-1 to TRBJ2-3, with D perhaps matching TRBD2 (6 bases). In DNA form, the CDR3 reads TGTGCCACCAGTGATGGGGGACTCAATACGCAGTATTTT. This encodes CATSDGGLNTQYF.